One and the same sample provided the 27 T cell receptor beta chains below, sequenced in a study of T-cell memory formation after mild COVID-19. TCRdb reanalysed the 5' RACE reads using MiXCR and keeps one entry per CDR3 protein. This table has some 450,000 distinct CDR3 sequences, about 20% appearing once. Material for sequencing was PBMCs or a T cell subset sorted from them (not recorded which). Source of these receptors: a man between 18 and 35 years old who had mild COVID-19 (a few samples of this study predate the infection). Cell type and time point are not known.

The rearrangement uses TRBV4-2 and TRBJ2-4, with TRBD2 matching over 10 bases. This CDR3 spans 19 amino acids. Trimming cost V 0 bases and J 0 bases; bases outside gene matches: 8. Looked up from germline, CDR1 is LGHNA and CDR2 is YNFKEQ. The DNA of the CDR3 is TGTGCCAGCAGCCAAGAGATCACTAGCGGGGTATTAGCCAAAAACATTCAGTACTTC. Translation: CASSQEITSGVLAKNIQYF.

This clonotype appeared a few times. This chain connects TRBV20-1 to TRBJ2-7; 7 bases line up with TRBD2. This CDR3 is 14 amino acids long. From germline, CDR1 is DFQATT and CDR2 SNEGSKA (reference sequence). V dropped 6 bases and J dropped 4; count of bases not matched to a gene: 12. CDR3 protein: CSATAGAGEYEQYV. The CDR3 DNA sequence: TGCAGTGCCACGGCTGGTGCGGGGGAATACGAGCAGTACGTC.

This clonotype has just a few counts. V and J are TRBV5-8 and TRBJ1-3, with D maybe TRBD1 (6 bases). Deletions cut 6 bases from V and 2 bases from J, with 15 bases between. Germline-derived CDR1 and CDR2 are SGHTS and YDEGEE. There are 15 residues in the CDR3. The CDR3 spells CASTNTGMAGNTIYF. CDR3 sequence (DNA): TGTGCCAGCACCAATACAGGGATGGCTGGAAACACCATATATTTT.

A few counts support this clonotype. This chain connects TRBV13 to TRBJ2-5; 7 positions match TRBD2. CDR1 PRHDT and CDR2 FYEKMQ come from the germline V gene (reference sequence). Unmatched junction bases numbered 11, after V lost 5 bases and J lost 5 bases. The CDR3 contains 15 residues. This chain's CDR3 is CASSPVLSGVETQYF. In DNA form, the CDR3 reads TGTGCCAGCAGCCCCGTTCTCAGCGGGGTGGAGACCCAGTACTTC.

This clonotype appeared a few times. V usage is TRBV7-9 and J usage is TRBJ1-1; D not certain. Germline CDR1 is SEHNR and CDR2 is FQNEAQ (reference sequence). V gave up 3 bases and J gave up 1 base, with 9 bases separating them. The CDR3 loop spans 14 amino acids. CDR3 bases: TGTGCCAGCAGCTTCGGACGGTGGAACACTGAAGCTTTCTTT. Encoded protein: CASSFGRWNTEAFF.

The table lists this clonotype with many counts. The genes are TRBV20-1 and TRBJ2-2, with 10 bases fitting TRBD1. The V gene end was trimmed by 2 bases and the J gene end by 5 bases; junction bases not matched to a gene: 5. Germline CDR1 reads DFQATT; CDR2 reads SNEGSKA (reference sequence). The CDR3 is 15 residues long. The CDR3 nucleotides are TGCAGTGCTAGATCGGGACAGGGGTATACCGGGGAGCTGTTTTTT. Translation gives CSARSGQGYTGELFF.

This clonotype was detected many times. The V call is TRBV11-3, the J call TRBJ2-1; 8 bases are a match to TRBD1. The CDR3 is 18 amino acids. The trim removed 0 bases at V and 0 bases at J, leaving 7 bases unmatched. Looked up from germline, CDR1 is SGHNT and CDR2 is YENEEA. CDR3 bases: TGTGCCAGCAGCTTAGATCAATCGGGGACAGGCTCCTACAATGAGCAGTTCTTC. Translated: CASSLDQSGTGSYNEQFF.

This clonotype was counted only a few times. The chain has TRBV29-1 and TRBJ1-1, with unresolved D. CDR3 size: 14 residues. Trimming took off 4 bases at V and 6 bases at J, with 18 bases between the two ends. Germline V gene lookup returns CDR1 SQVTM and CDR2 ANQGSEA. The CDR3 loop reads CSVGYEARVPEAFF. CDR3 nucleotide sequence: TGCAGCGTTGGATATGAGGCGCGGGTCCCTGAAGCTTTCTTT.

A few counts support this clonotype. The rearrangement uses TRBV27 and TRBJ1-1; 9 nucleotides agree with TRBD1. With 5 bases clipped from V and 5 bases from J, the junction kept 6 bases outside the gene matches. The germline V gene has CDR1 MNHEY and CDR2 SMNVEV (reference sequence). This CDR3 comprises 14 residues. The CDR3 DNA follows: TGTGCCAGCAGTACCGGGACAGGGACGACTGAAGCTTTCTTT. The encoded protein is CASSTGTGTTEAFF.

The chain employs TRBV11-2 and TRBJ1-1; no definite D call. V was cut by 5 bases and J by 1 base, with 11 bases left in between. Looked up from germline, CDR1 is SGHAT and CDR2 is FQNNGV. This CDR3 region has 14 residues. DNA of the CDR3: TGTGCCAGCAGCACCCCGCGGGGGAACACTGAAGCTTTCTTT. This codes for CASSTPRGNTEAFF.

V usage is TRBV29-1 and J usage is TRBJ1-1; TRBD1 agrees at 7 bases. CDR3 length equals 17 residues. V was pared by 2 bases and J by 0 bases, with 12 bases of the junction left unmatched. Germline V gene lookup returns CDR1 SQVTM and CDR2 ANQGSEA. This CDR3 reads CSVELVFEGAMNTEAFF. In nucleotides, the CDR3 is TGCAGCGTTGAATTGGTATTTGAGGGGGCGATGAACACTGAAGCTTTCTTT.

The chain uses TRBV18 and TRBJ2-2; the D is unclear. Germline CDR1 and CDR2: KGHSH and LQKENI. CDR3 length: 16 residues. V dropped 2 bases and J dropped 2 bases, with 12 bases sitting between them. In DNA form, the CDR3 reads TGTGCCAGCTCACCAATTCCACTACCCAACACCGGGGAGCTGTTTTTT. It encodes CASSPIPLPNTGELFF. Combining the CDR3 with reference TRBV18 and TRBJ2-2 gives the whole variable domain NAGVMQNPRHLVRRRGQEARLRCSPMKGHSHVYWYRQLPEEGLKFMVYLQKENIIDESGMPKERFSAEFPKEGPSILRIQQVVRGDSAAYFCASSPIPLPNTGELFFGEGSRLTVL.

The chain uses TRBV3-1 and TRBJ1-2; D unclear. The germline V gene has CDR1 LGHDT and CDR2 YNNKEL (reference sequence). This CDR3 is built from 14 residues. The V end lost 2 bases, the J end lost 5 bases, and 12 bases lay between the germline ends. The CDR3: CASSQLTPGYGYTF. The CDR3 coding sequence is TGTGCCAGCAGCCAACTGACCCCGGGGTATGGCTACACCTTC.

The rearrangement joins TRBV7-2 to TRBJ1-1; D possibly corresponds to TRBD1 (5 bases). The V and J ends lost 4 bases and 1 base respectively, with 13 bases between them. The CDR3 is 15 amino acids. Germline V gene lookup returns CDR1 SGHTA and CDR2 FQGNSA. The CDR3 region is CASSSQGATNTEAFF. The DNA of the CDR3 is TGTGCCAGCAGCTCTCAGGGAGCGACGAACACTGAAGCTTTCTTT. Variable domain in full (rest from reference TRBV7-2 and TRBJ1-1): GAGVSQSPSNKVTEKGKDVELRCDPISGHTALYWYRQSLGQGLEFLIYFQGNSAPDKSGLPSDRFSAERTGGSVSTLTIQRTQQEDSAVYLCASSSQGATNTEAFFGQGTRLTVV.

In regard to this clonotype: A read error may explain this, as a much larger clone is one base away. The chain joins TRBV30 to TRBJ2-3; D is possibly TRBD1 or TRBD2 (6 bases each). The CDR3 has 13 amino acids. V lost 7 bases and J 6 bases, leaving 17 bases between the germline ends. Germline V CDR1 and CDR2: GTSNPN, SVGIG (reference sequence). CDR3 in DNA: TGTGCCTTTTCACTATCGGGGGCGGATACGCAGTATTTT. This codes for CAFSLSGADTQYF.

The chain combines TRBV7-2 with TRBJ2-1; TRBD2 aligns across 8 bases. The CDR3 length is 17 residues. Germline lookup yields CDR1 SGHTA and CDR2 FQGNSA. V was pared by 5 bases and J by 6 bases, with 15 bases of the junction left unmatched. CDR3 in DNA: TGTGCCAGCAGCCGAGGGTCGGGGGGGGCTACCGGCAATGAGCAGTTCTTC. Amino acids: CASSRGSGGATGNEQFF.

The sample holds a few counts of this clonotype. The chain employs TRBV14 and TRBJ2-1; D gene unclear. Looked up from germline, CDR1 is SGHDN and CDR2 is FVKESK. The CDR3 loop spans 15 amino acids. V gave up 4 bases and J gave up 6 bases, with 16 bases separating them. The CDR3 bases are TGTGCCAGCAGCCCCACGCGGAACCCCATCAATGAGCAGTTCTTC. It is translated as CASSPTRNPINEQFF.

There are a few counts of this clonotype. The rearrangement links TRBV5-1 to TRBJ2-5; unclear D gene. V dropped 4 bases and J dropped 0 bases, with 13 bases sitting between them. The CDR3 consists of 15 residues. The germline V gene encodes CDR1 SGHRS and CDR2 YFSETQ. CDR3 coding DNA: TGCGCCAGCAGCCTCAAGGGCCCCTACCAAGAGACCCAGTACTTC. Translated: CASSLKGPYQETQYF.

This clonotype came up a few times. V usage is TRBV7-2 and J usage is TRBJ1-3; a possible D gene is TRBD1 (5 bases). Per germline, CDR1 SGHTA and CDR2 FQGNSA. The CDR3 is 16 residues long. Trimming removed 4 bases from V and 4 bases from J, with 17 bases in between. The CDR3 here is CASSSGRGDAGNTIYF. The CDR3 DNA reads TGTGCCAGCAGCTCCGGTCGGGGGGACGCGGGAAACACCATATATTTT. The whole variable domain, remainder taken from reference TRBV7-2 and TRBJ1-3, is GAGVSQSPSNKVTEKGKDVELRCDPISGHTALYWYRQSLGQGLEFLIYFQGNSAPDKSGLPSDRFSAERTGGSVSTLTIQRTQQEDSAVYLCASSSGRGDAGNTIYFGEGSWLTVV.

This clonotype was detected a few times. Mismatch with germline at one junction end may stem from a read error. The chain combines TRBV27 with TRBJ1-2; D is unresolved. CDR1 is MNHEY and CDR2 is SMNVEV in the germline V gene (reference sequence). This CDR3 is 11 amino acids long. CDR3 sequence reads: CASSSSTRTAF. In DNA, the CDR3 is TGTGCCAGCAGTTCCTCGACACGGACCGCCTTC.

The chain couples TRBV7-3 to TRBJ2-5, with D possibly matching TRBD2 (5 bases). The V gene lost 5 bases and the J gene lost 7 bases, with 17 bases spanning the gap. The germline CDR1 and CDR2 sequences are SGHTA and FQGTGA. The CDR3 is made up of 14 amino acids. This CDR3 reads CASSPTGEGGTQYF. For the CDR3, the DNA is TGTGCCAGCAGCCCCACCGGGGAAGGCGGGACCCAGTACTTC.

This chain connects TRBV18 to TRBJ1-1; D gene uncertain. This CDR3 has 15 residues. Germline values: CDR1 KGHSH, CDR2 LQKENI. The V end was cut by 0 bases, the J end by 2 bases, with 10 bases between. In nucleotides, the CDR3 is TGTGCCAGCTCACCACCCAACAGAGAAAACACTGAAGCTTTCTTT. Protein sequence: CASSPPNRENTEAFF.

The table lists this clonotype with many counts. The chain is built from TRBV5-1 and TRBJ2-3; D is uncertain. Germline-derived CDR1 and CDR2 are SGHRS and YFSETQ. CDR3 size: 12 residues. Trimming shortened V by 4 bases and J by 5 bases, and 8 bases separated the two germline ends. CDR3 amino acids: CASSEQQDTQYF. CDR3 DNA: TGCGCCAGCAGCGAACAACAAGATACGCAGTATTTT.

This clonotype was counted only a few times. The chain employs TRBV3-1 and TRBJ1-2; D perhaps matches TRBD1 (5 bases). Germline-derived CDR1 and CDR2 are LGHDT and YNNKEL (reference sequence). This CDR3 region has 15 residues. V gave up 0 bases and J gave up 5 bases, with 13 bases separating them. The CDR3 DNA is TGTGCCAGCAGCCAAGATCCGGGGACGCAATATGGCTACACCTTC. Translated: CASSQDPGTQYGYTF.

In its sample, this clonotype was seen a few times. V and J are TRBV20-1 and TRBJ2-5, with 13 bases fitting TRBD2. V trimming: 5 bases; J trimming: 2 bases; junction bases outside the gene matches: 2. The CDR3 contains 14 residues. The germline V gene has CDR1 DFQATT and CDR2 SNEGSKA (reference sequence). CDR3 nucleotides: TGCAGTGCTGGACTAGCGGGGGAACAAGAGACCCAGTACTTC. This gives the protein CSAGLAGEQETQYF.

The sample holds many counts of this clonotype. The chain employs TRBV11-2 and TRBJ2-4; 8 positions agree with TRBD2. Germline assignment: CDR1 SGHAT and CDR2 FQNNGV. The CDR3 is 15 residues long. The V gene end was trimmed by 2 bases and the J gene end by 7 bases; junction bases not matched to a gene: 7. Here the CDR3 DNA reads TGTGCCAGCAGCTTATTACCTAGCGGGTACAACATTCAGTACTTC. As protein: CASSLLPSGYNIQYF.

This chain joins TRBV11-2 and TRBJ2-3; no firm D call. The ends were cut back, 0 bases at V and 1 base at J, with 8 bases in the middle. This CDR3 region has 15 residues. CDR1 SGHAT and CDR2 FQNNGV come from the germline V gene. DNA for the CDR3: TGTGCCAGCAGCTTAGATAGCCACCGCACAGATACGCAGTATTTT. Protein sequence: CASSLDSHRTDTQYF.